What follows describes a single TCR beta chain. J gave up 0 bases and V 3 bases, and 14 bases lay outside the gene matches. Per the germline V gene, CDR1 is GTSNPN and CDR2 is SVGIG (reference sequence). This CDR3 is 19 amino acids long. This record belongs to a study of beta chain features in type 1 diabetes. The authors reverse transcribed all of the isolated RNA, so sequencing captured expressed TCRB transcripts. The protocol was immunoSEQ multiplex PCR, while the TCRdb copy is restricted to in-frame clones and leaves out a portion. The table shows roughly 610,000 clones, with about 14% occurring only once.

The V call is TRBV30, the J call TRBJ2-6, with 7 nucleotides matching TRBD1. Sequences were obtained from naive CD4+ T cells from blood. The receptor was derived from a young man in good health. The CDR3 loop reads CAWSEFPGQRSSGANVLTF. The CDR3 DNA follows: TGTGCCTGGAGCGAGTTCCCGGGACAGAGAAGCTCTGGGGCCAACGTCCTGACTTTC.